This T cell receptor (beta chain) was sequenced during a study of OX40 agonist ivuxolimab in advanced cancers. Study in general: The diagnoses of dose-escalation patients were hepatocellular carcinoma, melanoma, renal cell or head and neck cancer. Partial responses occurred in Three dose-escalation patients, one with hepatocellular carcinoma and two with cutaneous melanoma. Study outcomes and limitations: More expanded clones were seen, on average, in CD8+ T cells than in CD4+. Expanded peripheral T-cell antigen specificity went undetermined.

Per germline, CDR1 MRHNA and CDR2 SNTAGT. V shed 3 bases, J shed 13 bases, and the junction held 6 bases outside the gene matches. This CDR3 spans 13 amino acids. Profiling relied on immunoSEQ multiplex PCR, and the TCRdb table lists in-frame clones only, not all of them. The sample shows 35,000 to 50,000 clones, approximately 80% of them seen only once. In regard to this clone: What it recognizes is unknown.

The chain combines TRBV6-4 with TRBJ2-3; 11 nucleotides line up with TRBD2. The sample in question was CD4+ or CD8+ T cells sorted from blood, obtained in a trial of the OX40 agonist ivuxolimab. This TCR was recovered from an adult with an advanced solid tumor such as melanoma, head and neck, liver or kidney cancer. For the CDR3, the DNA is TGTGCCAGCAGTGAATCGTCGACTAGCGGGAAGTATTTT. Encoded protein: CASSESSTSGKYF.